This T cell receptor (beta chain) was obtained from a study of blood T cell repertoires in COVID-19. In the study overall: Samples of COVID-19 (acute and convalescent) were obtained from the United States, Italy and Spain.

Data came from immunoSEQ multiplex PCR; TCRdb stores just in-frame clones and leaves some out. In the table there are a few hundred thousand clones, around 90% of which are singletons. In germline, CDR1 is MDHEN, CDR2 SYDVKM. Trimming left V 2 bases short and J 7 bases short, with 14 bases between. CDR3 length: 15 residues. This chain links TRBV28 with TRBJ2-2, with D uncertain. The clonotype was recovered from a man aged 18 to 29 with active or convalescent COVID-19. Input material: peripheral blood. The CDR3 here is CASSLPLAVGGELFF. The DNA of the CDR3 is TGTGCCAGCAGTTTACCCTTAGCTGTCGGCGGGGAGCTGTTTTTT. The entire variable domain, with the rest obtained from reference TRBV28 and TRBJ2-2, is as follows: DVKVTQSSRYLVKRTGEKVFLECVQDMDHENMFWYRQDPGLGLRLIYFSYDVKMKEKGDIPEGYSVSREKKERFSLILESASTNQTSMYLCASSLPLAVGGELFFGEGSRLTVL.